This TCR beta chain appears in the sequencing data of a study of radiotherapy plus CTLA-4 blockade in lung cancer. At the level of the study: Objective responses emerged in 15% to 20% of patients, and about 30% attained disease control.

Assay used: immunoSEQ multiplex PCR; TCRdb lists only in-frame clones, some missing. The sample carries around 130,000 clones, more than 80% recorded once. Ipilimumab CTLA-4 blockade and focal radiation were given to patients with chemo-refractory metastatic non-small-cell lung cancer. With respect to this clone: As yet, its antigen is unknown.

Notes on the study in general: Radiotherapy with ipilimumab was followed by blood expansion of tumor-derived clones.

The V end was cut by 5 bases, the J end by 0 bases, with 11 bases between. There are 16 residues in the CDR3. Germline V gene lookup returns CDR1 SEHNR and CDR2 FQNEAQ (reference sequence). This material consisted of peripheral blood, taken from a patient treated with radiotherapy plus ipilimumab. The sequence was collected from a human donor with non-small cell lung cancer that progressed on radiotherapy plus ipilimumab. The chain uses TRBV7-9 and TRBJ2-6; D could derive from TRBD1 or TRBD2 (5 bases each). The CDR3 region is CASSRGLSSGANVLTF. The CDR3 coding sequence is TGTGCCAGCAGCCGGGGCTTAAGCTCTGGGGCCAACGTCCTGACTTTC.